The clone carrying this TCR beta chain was recorded a few times. The antigen is unknown. This sample was taken from a study of cytomegalovirus exposure and HLA in healthy donors. In the study overall: Out of about 190 million T cells, an earlier analysis found some 120 million unique TCR beta sequences in total. The study's findings and limits: Other equally common chains were less clonally expanded than HLA-associated TCR beta chains, a later analysis showed.

CDR3 length: 14 residues. With 5 bases removed from V and 3 bases from J, the gap between germline ends came to 11 bases. The germline V gene has CDR1 MNHEY and CDR2 SMNVEV (reference sequence). PCR used 60 Vbeta primers and 13 Jbeta primers. Profiled with immunoSEQ multiplex PCR; TCRdb holds only in-frame clones, not every one. This sample has 100,000 or so clones, with about two thirds found just once. This clonotype was sampled from a man aged 45-60 years in good health and CMV-seronegative. The sample was PBMCs. This chain links TRBV27 with TRBJ1-5, with D possibly being TRBD1 (6 bases). This CDR3 is CASSTTGPNQPQHF. DNA for the CDR3: TGTGCCAGCAGTACGACAGGCCCCAATCAGCCCCAGCATTTT.